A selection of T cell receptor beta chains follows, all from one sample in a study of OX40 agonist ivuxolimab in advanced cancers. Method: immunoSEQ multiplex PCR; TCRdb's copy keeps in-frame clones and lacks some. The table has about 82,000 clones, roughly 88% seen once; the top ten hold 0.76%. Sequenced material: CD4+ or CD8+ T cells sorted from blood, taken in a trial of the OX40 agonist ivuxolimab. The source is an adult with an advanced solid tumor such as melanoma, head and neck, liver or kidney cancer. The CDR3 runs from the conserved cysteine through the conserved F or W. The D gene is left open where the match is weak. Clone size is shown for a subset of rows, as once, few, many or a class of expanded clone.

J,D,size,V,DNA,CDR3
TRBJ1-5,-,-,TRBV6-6,TGTGCCAGCAACGCCGGGACGCCGAACTATCAGCCCCAGCATTTT,CASNAGTPNYQPQHF
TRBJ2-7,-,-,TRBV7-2,TGTGCCAGCAGCGGAGGGCGGCAGAGCTCCTACGAGCAGTACTTC,CASSGGRQSSYEQYF
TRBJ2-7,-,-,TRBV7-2,TGTGCCAGCAGCCCCGCGGTCAGGGGTGGTGAGCAGTACTTC,CASSPAVRGGEQYF
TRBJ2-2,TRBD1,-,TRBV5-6,TGTGCCAGCAGCTCGGGACAGGGGTTCACCGGGGAGCTGTTTTTT,CASSSGQGFTGELFF
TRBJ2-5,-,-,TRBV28,TGTGCCAGCATCAGTTTAGAGACCCAGTACTTC,CASISLETQYF
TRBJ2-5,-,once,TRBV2,TGTGCCAGCATTGGGAGGAGGGGCCAAGAGACCCAGTACTTC,CASIGRRGQETQYF
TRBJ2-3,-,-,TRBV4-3,TGCGCCAGCCCGCGGGGCCATGGGTTCGCAGATACGCAGTATTTT,CASPRGHGFADTQYF
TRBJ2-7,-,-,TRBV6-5,TGTGCCAGCAGTTACAGGGACCAAAACTACGAGCAGTACTTC,CASSYRDQNYEQYF
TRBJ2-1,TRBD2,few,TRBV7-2,TGTGCCAGCAGCCGAACTAGCGGGACCTCCTACAATGAGCAGTTCTTC,CASSRTSGTSYNEQFF
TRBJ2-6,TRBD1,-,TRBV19,TGTGCCAGTAGTGACCACAGGGGTACCGGGGATGGGGCCAACGTCCTGACTTTC,CASSDHRGTGDGANVLTF
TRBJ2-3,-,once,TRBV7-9,TGTGCCAGCAGCGCCCTCTGGGCCTCAGATACGCAGTATTTT,CASSALWASDTQYF
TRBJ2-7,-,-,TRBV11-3,TGTGCCAGCAGCCGGGACGGCTACGAGCAGTACTTC,CASSRDGYEQYF
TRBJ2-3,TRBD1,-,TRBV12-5,TGTGCTAGTGGTTTGGCCGGGACAGGGGGCTTCGCGGGCACAGATACGCAGTATTTT,CASGLAGTGGFAGTDTQYF
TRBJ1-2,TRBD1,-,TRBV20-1,TGCAGTGCCTCGGACAGGGGACTAACAAGCTTC,CSASDRGLTSF
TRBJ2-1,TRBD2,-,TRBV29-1,TGCAGCGTTGAAGGGTCGGGGGGTGGTGAGCAGTTCTTC,CSVEGSGGGEQFF
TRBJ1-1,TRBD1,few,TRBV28,TGTGCCAGCAGTTTAAGGGGGCTAAACACTGAAGCTTTCTTT,CASSLRGLNTEAFF
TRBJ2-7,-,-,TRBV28,TGTGCCAGCAGTTTTTCCAGGAGCGAGCAGTACTTC,CASSFSRSEQYF
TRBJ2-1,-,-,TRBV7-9,TGTGCCAGCAGCCTGTCCTACAATGAGCAGTTCTTC,CASSLSYNEQFF
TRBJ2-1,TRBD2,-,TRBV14,TGTGCCAGCAGCCCTTTAGCGGGAGAGGGATACAATGAGCAGTTCTTC,CASSPLAGEGYNEQFF
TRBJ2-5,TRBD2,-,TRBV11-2,TGTGCCAGCAGCCCACCGCGGCAGGTCGGGAGGGAGACCCAGTACTTC,CASSPPRQVGRETQYF
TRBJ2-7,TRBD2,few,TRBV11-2,TGTGCCAGCAGCCTCCGGACTAGCGGGCTCGAGCAGTACTTC,CASSLRTSGLEQYF
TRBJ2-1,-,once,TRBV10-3,TGTGCCATCAGTGAGTCGGACAATGAGCAGTTCTTC,CAISESDNEQFF
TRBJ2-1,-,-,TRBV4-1,TGCGCCAGCAGCCAAGATTCGCCGACTAGGAGGGGTGAGCAGTTCTTC,CASSQDSPTRRGEQFF
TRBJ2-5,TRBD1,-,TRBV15,TGTGCCACCAGCAGAAGAGGGACAGGGTCGGAGACCCAGTACTTC,CATSRRGTGSETQYF
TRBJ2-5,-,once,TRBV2,TGTGCCAGCAGCGGGACGGGCCAAGAGACCCAGTACTTC,CASSGTGQETQYF
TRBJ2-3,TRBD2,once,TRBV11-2,TGTGCCAGCAGGCAGGGACTAGCGGGGACAGATACGCAGTATTTT,CASRQGLAGTDTQYF
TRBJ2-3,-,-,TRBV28,TGTGCCAGCAGACTCCCCCCACTGAATACGCAGTATTTT,CASRLPPLNTQYF
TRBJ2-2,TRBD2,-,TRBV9,TGTGCCAGCAGCGTAGTGGCGGGGGCCGGGGAGCTGTTTTTT,CASSVVAGAGELFF
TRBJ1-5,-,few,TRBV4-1,TGCGCCAGCAGCCAAGGGAATCAGCCCCAGCATTTT,CASSQGNQPQHF
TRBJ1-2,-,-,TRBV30,TGTGCCTGGAGTGTCAGAAGCTATGGCTACACCTTC,CAWSVRSYGYTF
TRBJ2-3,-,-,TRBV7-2,TGTGCCAGCAAAAGGGGGAGCACAGATACGCAGTATTTT,CASKRGSTDTQYF
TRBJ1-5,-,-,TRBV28,TGTGCCAGCAGTCCTCTGAGTCGCAATCAGCCCCAGCATTTT,CASSPLSRNQPQHF
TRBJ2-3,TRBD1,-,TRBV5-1,TGCGCCAGCAGCTTGGCAGGGGGACCCACAGATACGCAGTATTTT,CASSLAGGPTDTQYF
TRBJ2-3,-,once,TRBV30,TGTGCCTGGTCCCTTGGGACCGCCACAGATACGCAGTATTTT,CAWSLGTATDTQYF
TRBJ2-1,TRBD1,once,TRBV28,TGTGCCAGCAGTCAGGGGACAGGAAACAATGAGCAGTTCTTC,CASSQGTGNNEQFF
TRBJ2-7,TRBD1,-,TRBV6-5,TGTGCCAGCAGTCCTGGGGACAGGAGAACCTACGAGCAGTACTTC,CASSPGDRRTYEQYF
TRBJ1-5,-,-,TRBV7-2,TGTGCCAGCAGCTTAGACCATAGCAATCAGCCCCAGCATTTT,CASSLDHSNQPQHF
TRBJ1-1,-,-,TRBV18,TGTGCCAGCTCACAGGGCAGGGAAAGGACTGAAGCTTTCTTT,CASSQGRERTEAFF
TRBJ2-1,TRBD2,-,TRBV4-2,TGTGCCAGCAGCCAAGGCTCCCTAGCGGGGAGGAATGAGCAGTTCTTC,CASSQGSLAGRNEQFF
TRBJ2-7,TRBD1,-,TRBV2,TGTGCCAGCAGACAGGGGCGGTCCTACGAGCAGTACTTC,CASRQGRSYEQYF
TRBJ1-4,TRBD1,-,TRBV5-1,TGCGCCAGCAGCTCGACAGGGTCAACTAATGAAAAACTGTTTTTT,CASSSTGSTNEKLFF
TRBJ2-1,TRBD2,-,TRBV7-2,TGTGCCAGCAGGCCCGGACTAGCGGGATCAAATGAGCAGTTCTTC,CASRPGLAGSNEQFF